This T cell receptor (beta chain) was profiled in a study of cytomegalovirus exposure and HLA in healthy donors. As for the study in general: Genotyping showed about 80% of 398 donors falling in the Caucasian-associated ancestry cluster. The study's findings and limits: Most subjects' HLA-A and HLA-B alleles were reportedly predicted from TCR beta sequences. Presence/absence analyses assumed roughly uniform sequencing depth across donors, which may not hold. A link between a missense DCLRE1C variant and TCR beta V- and J-gene trimming emerged from a later analysis.

A note on this clone: Its antigen remains unidentified.

A multiplex PCR was run with 60 Vbeta primers and 13 Jbeta primers. Measured with immunoSEQ multiplex PCR; TCRdb has only the in-frame clones, and not every one. The sample holds 150,000 to 200,000 clones, about four fifths seen once. This CDR3 comprises 16 residues. The junction had 8 bases not matched to a gene; V was cut back by 5 bases and J by 2 bases. CDR1 and CDR2 from the germline V gene are SGHVS and FQNEAQ. The material sequenced was PBMCs. The V gene is TRBV7-8, the J gene TRBJ2-1; TRBD2 agrees at 8 bases. The receptor was derived from a man aged 18 to 29 in good health and CMV-seronegative. CDR3 DNA sequence: TGTGCCAGCAGCCCATCACTAGCGGACCCCTACAATGAGCAGTTCTTC. It yields the protein CASSPSLADPYNEQFF.